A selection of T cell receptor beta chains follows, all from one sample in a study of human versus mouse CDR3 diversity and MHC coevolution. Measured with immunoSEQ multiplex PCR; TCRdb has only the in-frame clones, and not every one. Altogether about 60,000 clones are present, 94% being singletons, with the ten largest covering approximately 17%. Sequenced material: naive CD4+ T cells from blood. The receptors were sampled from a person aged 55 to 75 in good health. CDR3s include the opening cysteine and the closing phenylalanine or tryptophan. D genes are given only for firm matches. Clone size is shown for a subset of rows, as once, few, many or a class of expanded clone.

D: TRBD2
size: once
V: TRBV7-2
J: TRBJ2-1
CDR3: CASSLHLSGGRNEQFF
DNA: TGTGCCAGCAGCTTACACCTTAGCGGGGGGAGGAATGAGCAGTTCTTC

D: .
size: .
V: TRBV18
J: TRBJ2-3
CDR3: CASSPPMPADTQYF
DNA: TGTGCCAGCTCACCCCCAATGCCGGCAGATACGCAGTATTTT

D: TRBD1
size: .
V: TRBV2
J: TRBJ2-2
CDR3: CASRGQGSTGELFF
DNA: TGTGCCAGCAGAGGACAGGGTTCTACCGGGGAGCTGTTTTTT

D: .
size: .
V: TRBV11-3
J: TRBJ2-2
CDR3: CASSLVRTGELFF
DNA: TGTGCCAGCAGCTTAGTTCGCACCGGGGAGCTGTTTTTT

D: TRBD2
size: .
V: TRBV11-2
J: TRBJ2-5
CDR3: CASSLGASGSGKTQYF
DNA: TGTGCCAGCAGCCTAGGGGCTAGCGGGAGTGGAAAGACCCAGTACTTC

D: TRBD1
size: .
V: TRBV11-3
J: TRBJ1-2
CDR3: CASSLGTGNGYTF
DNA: TGTGCCAGCAGCTTAGGGACAGGGAATGGCTACACCTTC

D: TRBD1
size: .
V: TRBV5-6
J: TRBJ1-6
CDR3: CASSPGTGFHNSPLHF
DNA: TGTGCCAGCAGCCCCGGGACAGGATTTCATAATTCACCCCTCCACTTT

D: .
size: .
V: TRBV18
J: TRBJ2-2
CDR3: CASSPRDSDTGELFF
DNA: TGTGCCAGCTCACCACGGGACTCAGACACCGGGGAGCTGTTTTTT

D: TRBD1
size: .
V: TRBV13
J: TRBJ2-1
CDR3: CASSLNPGGYNEQFF
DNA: TGTGCCAGCAGCTTAAATCCAGGGGGCTACAATGAGCAGTTCTTC

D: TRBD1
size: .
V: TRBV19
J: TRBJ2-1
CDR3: CASSRGQGIGGNEQFF
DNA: TGTGCCAGTAGTAGGGGACAGGGGATCGGCGGCAATGAGCAGTTCTTC